This T cell receptor beta chain was identified in a study of tumor and adjacent non-tumor tissue in lung cancer. The template was RNA from unsorted bulk tissue. The CDR3 sequence is 17 residues long. The ends lost 3 bases at V and 0 bases at J; junction bases unmatched: 6. A modified ARM-PCR protocol with three rounds of nested PCR amplified TCRbeta. TCRdb independently ran MiXCR on the multiplex PCR reads; one entry per CDR3 protein. The sample shows fewer than 120,000 distinct CDR3 sequences, roughly 84% of them seen only once. The sequencing input was lung tumor tissue. This TCR was recovered from a man in his 70s with non-small cell lung cancer. V usage is TRBV12-3 or TRBV12-4 and J usage is TRBJ2-2; 8 bases are a match to TRBD2. The CDR3, as DNA: TGTGCCAGCAGTTTCGCGGGGGGCCCTTCGAACACCGGGGAGCTGTTTTTT. This translates into CASSFAGGPSNTGELFF.